This TCR beta chain was observed in a study of blood T cell repertoires in COVID-19 (dated by TCRdb to the early 2020s). General notes on the study: Collaborator samples came from the United States, Italy and Spain and covered acute and convalescent phases of COVID-19. The prospective study material was composed of cDNA or gDNA derived from T cells, B-cell-depleted T cells, or PBMCs. Deeply sampled blood TCRbeta repertoires from subjects exposed to, actively infected with, or recovered from COVID-19 were included in the dataset. The repertoires were made available in a free public database intended to serve as a resource for research on the immune response to SARS-CoV-2. The samples were drawn from two sources: the first 160 participants of the ongoing ImmuneRACE study, and over 950 subjects contributed by 6 global collaborators. Nearly every sample came with metadata listing a de-identified subject ID, COVID-19 status, age in years and sex. Where available, HLA class I and class II types were taken from metadata supplied by the sample provider and were not determined by assay-based typing. The paper's findings and limits, for the study overall: The amount of clinical and demographic metadata varied by source and participant and was provided uncurated.

This clone was recorded only once. What antigen it recognizes has not been identified. The sample holds no much larger clone one base away, and base qualities are not on file. The collaborating institutions used their own protocols to collect whole blood in K2EDTA tubes. Collaborator samples were shipped for TCRbeta analysis as frozen whole blood, isolated PBMCs, or DNA extracted from either sample type. TCRbeta CDR3 regions were amplified from genomic DNA using the immunoSEQ Assay, a bias-controlled multiplex PCR. The published analysis was carried out like this. The number of nucleated cells in each sample was estimated by amplification of reference gene primers within the assay. To quantify the absolute abundance of each unique TCRbeta CDR3 rearrangement, sequence reads were collapsed and filtered. Productive Simpson clonality was computed per sample as the square root of Simpson's diversity index over productive rearrangements. TCRdb limited this immuneACCESS table to in-frame rearrangements with V and J called. A share of clones is missing; checked studies link under half to unresolved V genes, and the rest is unexplained. Clone size and V and J calls were adopted from that table, with D and trimming inferred from the DNA. In this sample the table shows around 63,000 clones, 85% to 90% of which occur a single time. The leading ten clones occupy around 18% of the sample.

The clonotype comes from a woman aged 80 or over with active COVID-19. Sequenced: peripheral blood.

This receptor carries the CDR3 CASSLKRFQETQYF. The DNA sequence follows: TGTGCCAGCAGCTTGAAGAGGTTCCAAGAGACCCAGTACTTC. The chain is made from TRBV5-8 and TRBJ2-5; a confident D gene designation cannot be given. Per the germline V gene, SGHTS is the CDR1 and YDEGEE is the CDR2. Relative to germline, V is 1 base shorter and J is 1 base shorter, with 8 bases between their ends. From its cysteine to its phenylalanine, the CDR3 spans 14 amino acids. This entry keeps only the CDR3 DNA: 42 bases, framed from base 1. Reference TRBV5-8 and TRBJ2-5 genes cover what lies past the CDR3, so the full variable domain is EAGVTQSPTHLIKTRGQQATLRCSPISGHTSVYWYQQALGLGLQFLLWYDEGEERNRGNFPPRFSGRQFPNYSSELNVNALELEDSALYLCASSLKRFQETQYFGPGTRLLVL.